This T cell receptor beta chain was retrieved from a study of blood T cell repertoires in COVID-19. In the study overall: Acute-phase and convalescent COVID-19 samples originated in the United States, Italy and Spain. PBMCs, B-cell-depleted T cells, or T cells were the source of the cDNA or gDNA that made up the material.

This clone was picked up one time. Germline CDR1 is SGHNT and CDR2 is YYREEE (reference sequence). CDR3 length equals 15 residues. Trimming took 4 bases from V and 0 from J, leaving 11 bases between them. Original handling: Counts of nucleated cells, estimated from reference gene primer amplification, were obtained. The assay was immunoSEQ multiplex PCR, and TCRdb's table has in-frame clones only and misses some. That table supplies the V and J calls and clone size; D and trimming were determined from the DNA. In the table there are about 240,000 clones, 85% of which are singletons. Material: peripheral blood. This receptor was identified in a woman aged 55-69 years with active or convalescent COVID-19. This chain connects TRBV5-4 to TRBJ2-1; no reliable D call. The CDR3 sequence is CASSRQASSYNEQFF. The CDR3 DNA reads as TGTGCCAGCAGCCGCCAAGCTAGCTCCTACAATGAGCAGTTCTTC.